The 17 T cell receptor beta chains in this list originate from one sample, sequenced in a study of blood T cells in healthy people across ages. A second PCR, run for roughly 7 to 11 cycles, used a sample-barcoded 5' primer plus a J-beta primer mix. TCRdb recomputed calls from the 5' RACE reads with MiXCR, one row per CDR3 protein. The sample holds 700,000 or so distinct CDR3 sequences, about a fifth seen once. Source material: blood. All receptors derive from an older man in good health.

V gene TRBV12-3 or TRBV12-4 combines with J gene TRBJ2-5; 11 nucleotides match TRBD2. V lost 4 bases and J lost 1; bases outside the gene matches: 8. The CDR3 runs to 17 residues. The CDR3 spells CASSSGLAGYLQETQYF. CDR3 nucleotides: TGTGCCAGCAGTTCTGGACTAGCGGGTTACCTCCAAGAGACCCAGTACTTC.

J is TRBJ2-3 and V is TRBV5-6, with D tentatively TRBD1 (5 bases). V was shortened by 4 bases and J by 4 bases, with 19 bases between the two germline ends. Germline V gene data show CDR1 as SGHDT and CDR2 as YYEEEE. The CDR3 sequence is 16 residues long. The CDR3 protein is CASSQRPMKGADTQYF. The CDR3, as DNA: TGTGCCAGCAGCCAGAGACCCATGAAAGGGGCAGATACGCAGTATTTT.

The V gene is TRBV5-1, the J gene TRBJ1-4; D gene uncertain. V was trimmed by 4 bases and J by 7 bases, leaving 14 bases between them. Germline assignment: CDR1 SGHRS and CDR2 YFSETQ. The CDR3 length is 14 residues. CDR3 bases: TGCGCCAGCAGCGCCACGACGTCCGGTGAAAAACTGTTTTTT. This sequence encodes CASSATTSGEKLFF.

This clonotype came up many times. The chain employs TRBV7-6 and TRBJ2-5; D is uncertain. The assigned J gene may be wrong: the sequence end matches TRBJ2-1 better. Germline-derived CDR1 and CDR2 are SGHVS and FNYEAQ. This CDR3 contains 12 residues. The CDR3 bases are TGTGCCAGCAGCTTATTTAAGAATGAGCAGTTCTTC. Amino acids: CASSLFKNEQFF.

A single count supports this clonotype. This chain connects TRBV7-9 to TRBJ1-1; no definite D call. The CDR3 runs 13 residues. The V end was cut by 6 bases, the J end by 3 bases, with 11 bases between. Germline lookup yields CDR1 SEHNR and CDR2 FQNEAQ (reference sequence). The CDR3 DNA reads as TGTGCCAGCAGTCAAATACACGACACTGAAGCTTTCTTT. Amino acid sequence: CASSQIHDTEAFF.

This clonotype was observed a few times. The gene calls are TRBV4-3 and TRBJ2-5; 8 bases are a match to TRBD2. The length of the CDR3 is 14 residues. The trim removed 1 base at V and 4 bases at J, leaving 2 bases unmatched. Germline V gene data show CDR1 as LGHNA and CDR2 as YSLEER. The CDR3 bases are TGCGCCAGCAGCCAAGTTCTAGCGGGAGAGACCCAGTACTTC. Translated: CASSQVLAGETQYF.

The chain combines TRBV7-2 with TRBJ1-1, with D possibly TRBD1 on 6 matching bases. Trimming removed 4 bases from V and 0 bases from J, with 12 bases in between. The germline gives CDR1 SGHTA, CDR2 FQGNSA. This CDR3 is built from 15 residues. The CDR3 nucleotides are TGTGCCAGCAGCTCTAGACAGGCGATGAACACTGAAGCTTTCTTT. It encodes CASSSRQAMNTEAFF.

This clonotype came up a few times. The rearrangement joins TRBV10-3 to TRBJ2-1; perhaps TRBD1 as D (6 bases). This CDR3 contains 15 residues. Trimming left V 6 bases short and J 4 bases short, with 16 bases between. CDR1 and CDR2 from the germline V gene are ENHRY and SYGVKD. The CDR3 loop is CAIRPRTVVYNEQFF. CDR3 nucleotide sequence: TGTGCCATCAGACCCCGGACAGTGGTTTACAATGAGCAGTTCTTC.

This clonotype was observed a few times. The V call is TRBV28, the J call TRBJ2-4; D perhaps matches TRBD1 (5 bases). V lost 1 base and J lost 8, with 9 bases in between. Per germline, CDR1 MDHEN and CDR2 SYDVKM. The CDR3 is 13 residues long. The CDR3 loop reads CASSLSGWDIQYF. DNA for the CDR3: TGTGCCAGCAGTTTATCAGGGTGGGACATTCAGTACTTC.

This clonotype was recorded at least ten times. An end of the junction does not agree with germline; a read error may underlie this. The gene calls are TRBV20-1 and TRBJ2-3, with D unclear. The germline V gene has CDR1 DFQATT and CDR2 SNEGSKA (reference sequence). The CDR3 loop spans 13 amino acids. The CDR3 nucleotides are TGCAGTGCTAGAGATCACGTCCAAGAGACCCAGTACTTT. Protein: CSARDHVQETQYF.

This clonotype was observed a few times. The V gene is TRBV3-1, the J gene TRBJ2-7, with 12 bases lining up with TRBD1. This CDR3 has 16 amino acids. Germline CDR1 and CDR2: LGHDT and YNNKEL (reference sequence). Losses at the gene ends were 0 bases for V and 2 bases for J; bases not matched to a gene: 2. The DNA of the CDR3 is TGTGCCAGCAGCCAAGATGGGACAGGGGGCACCTACGAGCAGTACTTC. It translates to CASSQDGTGGTYEQYF.

A few counts support this clonotype. CDR3 sequence (DNA): TGTGCCAGCAGGACCGGGACAGGGGGCTCCGGGGAGCTGTTTTTT. Encoded protein: CASRTGTGGSGELFF. The chain employs TRBV5-5 and TRBJ2-2, with TRBD1 identical over 12 bases. The germline V gene encodes CDR1 SGHKS and CDR2 YYEKEE (reference sequence). CDR3 length: 15 residues. Unmatched junction bases numbered 5, after V lost 5 bases and J lost 6 bases. Based on the CDR3 plus reference TRBV5-5 and TRBJ2-2, the full variable domain is DAGVTQSPTHLIKTRGQQVTLRCSPISGHKSVSWYQQVLGQGPQFIFQYYEKEERGRGNFPDRFSARQFPNYSSELNVNALLLGDSALYLCASRTGTGGSGELFFGEGSRLTVL.

This clonotype was counted only a few times. A read error may account for a junction end that differs from germline. The chain has TRBV3-1 and TRBJ2-5; 7 bases match TRBD1. This CDR3 contains 12 residues. Germline CDR1 LGHDT, CDR2 YNNKEL (reference sequence). CDR3 in amino acids: CASSQGEGGHHF. DNA for the CDR3: TGTGCCAGCAGCCAAGGGGAAGGGGGCCATCACTTC.

This clonotype has only a few counts. The V gene is TRBV6-5, the J gene TRBJ2-7; D uncertain. The DNA end is more similar to TRBJ2-1, so the J call may be wrong. The CDR3 has 11 amino acids. Germline CDR1 MNHEY, CDR2 SVGAGI. The CDR3 nucleotides are TGTGCCAGCAGTATCCGAAGTGAGCAGTTCTTC. Protein sequence: CASSIRSEQFF.

This clonotype was recorded a few times. The V call is TRBV12-3 or TRBV12-4, the J call TRBJ2-7; D remains ambiguous. The CDR3 spans 13 residues. V lost 3 bases and J lost 0, with 6 bases in between. The CDR3 spells CASSFYGSYEQYF. CDR3 bases: TGTGCCAGCAGTTTCTACGGCTCCTACGAGCAGTACTTC.

This chain uses TRBV5-1 with TRBJ2-5, with a weak D call TRBD2 (5 bases). Near its end, the DNA agrees better with TRBJ2-1, so the J call may be wrong. Germline CDR1 SGHRS, CDR2 YFSETQ. This CDR3 has 16 residues. CDR3 nucleotide sequence: TGCGCCAGCAGCTTGGTCGGGGATGTCTCGGTGGATGAGCAGTTCTTC. Translated, it gives CASSLVGDVSVDEQFF.

The V gene is TRBV3-1, the J gene TRBJ1-2; the D is unclear. V was cut by 2 bases and J by 6 bases, with 10 bases left in between. The CDR3 runs to 13 residues. Germline lookup yields CDR1 LGHDT and CDR2 YNNKEL (reference sequence). The CDR3 is CASSQFTADGYTF. In DNA, the CDR3 is TGTGCCAGCAGCCAATTTACAGCCGATGGCTACACCTTC.